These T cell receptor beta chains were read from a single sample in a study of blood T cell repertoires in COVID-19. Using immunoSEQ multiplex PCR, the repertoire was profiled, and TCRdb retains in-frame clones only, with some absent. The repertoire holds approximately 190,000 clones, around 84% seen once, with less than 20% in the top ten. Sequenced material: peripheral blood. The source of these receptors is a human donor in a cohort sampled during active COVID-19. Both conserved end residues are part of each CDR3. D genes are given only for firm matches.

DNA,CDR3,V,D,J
TGTGCCAGCAGCCAGGGGACTATGAGCGGCGGGGAGCTGTTTTTT,CASSQGTMSGGELFF,TRBV3-1/TRBV3-2,TRBD2,TRBJ2-2
TGCAGCGTTGAACCCTCAGATACGCAGTATTTT,CSVEPSDTQYF,TRBV29-1,NA,TRBJ2-3
TGTGCTAGTGGTTTGGTACAGGGCGATGAGCAGTTCTTC,CASGLVQGDEQFF,TRBV12-5,NA,TRBJ2-1
TGCGCCAGCAGCCCGACCTATCCGGGAGCCTCAACCAATGAGCAGTTCTTC,CASSPTYPGASTNEQFF,TRBV5-1,NA,TRBJ2-1
TGTGCCAGCAGCCAAGCTGCGGGAGGAGGAGAGACCCAGTACTTC,CASSQAAGGGETQYF,TRBV4-2,TRBD2,TRBJ2-5
TGTGCCAGCAGCTACAGGGGAGGGAGCACAGATACGCAGTATTTT,CASSYRGGSTDTQYF,TRBV6-5,NA,TRBJ2-3
TGCGCCAGCAGCTTCAGTTCGGGACAGGCTAATGAAAAACTGTTTTTT,CASSFSSGQANEKLFF,TRBV5-1,TRBD1,TRBJ1-4
TGTGCCAGCAGCTTGGCAGGGTGGAGCGGGGAGCTGTTTTTT,CASSLAGWSGELFF,TRBV5-6,NA,TRBJ2-2
TGTGCCAGCAGCTTACGACCCGGAGGCCACACAGATACGCAGTATTTT,CASSLRPGGHTDTQYF,TRBV7-8,NA,TRBJ2-3
TGTGCCAGCAGCTTGGCCGGTCAGGGGGTCTCTTTAACTAGCACAGATACGCAGTATTTT,CASSLAGQGVSLTSTDTQYF,TRBV5-5,TRBD1,TRBJ2-3
TGTGCCAGCTCACCCCCCCCCGGGGTGGCTGGCTACACCTTC,CASSPPPGVAGYTF,TRBV18,NA,TRBJ1-2
TGTGCCAGCAGCCGACAGGGGGCGCACGAAAAACTGTTTTTT,CASSRQGAHEKLFF,TRBV6-5,TRBD1,TRBJ1-4
TGTGCCAGTGGGACAGGGAGGGGGTTCGGAGAGCAGTACTTC,CASGTGRGFGEQYF,TRBV6-5,TRBD1,TRBJ2-7
TGTGCCAGCACCCGACTTGGTCCCCAGCATTTT,CASTRLGPQHF,TRBV28,NA,TRBJ1-5